This entry lists 8 T cell receptor beta chains sequenced from one sample in a study of blood T cell repertoires in COVID-19. TCRdb's copy holds only in-frame clones and misses some; the assay was immunoSEQ multiplex PCR. Here the sample spans 200,000 to 300,000 clones, about 86% being singletons. Input material: peripheral blood. These TCRs come from a man younger than 40 with active or convalescent COVID-19.

The V and J genes are TRBV5-5 and TRBJ2-7; D unclear. The CDR3 length is 15 residues. The germline V gene has CDR1 SGHKS and CDR2 YYEKEE (reference sequence). V was pared by 0 bases and J by 3 bases, with 13 bases between. As DNA, the CDR3 is TGTGCCAGCAGCTTGGCTCCAGATTCTTTCTACGAGCAGTACTTC. Translation gives CASSLAPDSFYEQYF.

The J gene is TRBJ2-6, the V gene TRBV9, with D possibly being TRBD2 (6 bases). Looked up from germline, CDR1 is SGDLS and CDR2 is YYNGEE. This CDR3 is built from 17 residues. V was cut by 0 bases and J by 0 bases, with 10 bases left in between. The CDR3 reads CASSVGGGDSGANVLTF. The CDR3 DNA sequence: TGTGCCAGCAGCGTAGGAGGCGGGGACTCTGGGGCCAACGTCCTGACTTTC.

The V and J genes are TRBV13 and TRBJ2-1, with 9 positions matching TRBD1. This CDR3 is 15 amino acids long. Germline trimming cut 5 bases from V and 8 bases from J; bases unmatched to any gene: 10. The germline CDR1 and CDR2 sequences are PRHDT and FYEKMQ (reference sequence). The CDR3: CASSLGQGSTYEQFF. In nucleotides, the CDR3 is TGTGCCAGCAGCCTTGGACAGGGGAGCACATATGAGCAGTTCTTC.

This sequence joins TRBV30 and TRBJ2-5; D remains unclear. The CDR3 has 12 amino acids. Germline assignment: CDR1 GTSNPN and CDR2 SVGIG (reference sequence). V lost 0 bases and J 5 bases, leaving 7 bases between the germline ends. Here the CDR3 DNA reads TGTGCCTGGAGTGTACGAGTGGAGACCCAGTACTTC. Protein sequence: CAWSVRVETQYF.

The gene calls are TRBV6-6 and TRBJ1-4; D perhaps matches TRBD1 (6 bases). Germline values: CDR1 MNHNY, CDR2 SVGAGI (reference sequence). V lost 2 bases, J lost 8 bases, and 9 bases lay in between. The CDR3 is 13 amino acids. The CDR3 region is CASSYAGVEKLFF. The CDR3 DNA follows: TGTGCCAGCAGTTACGCAGGGGTAGAAAAACTGTTTTTT.

As for this clone: At one boundary the junction diverges from the germline segment, which might be a read error. The gene calls are TRBV19 and TRBJ1-1; the match to TRBD1 covers 8 bases. This CDR3 is 14 amino acids long. CDR1 is LNHDA, CDR2 SQIVND, per germline (reference sequence). This chain's CDR3 is CASSATGGNAEAFF. The DNA for the CDR3 is TGTGCCAGTAGTGCCACAGGGGGGAACGCTGAAGCTTTCTTT.

This clone was observed a handful of times. The chain combines TRBV6-5 with TRBJ2-7, with 7 positions matching TRBD2. CDR3 length: 14 amino acids. Germline V CDR1 and CDR2: MNHEY, SVGAGI. J was trimmed by 2 bases and V by 9 bases; bases with no gene match: 10. CDR3 residues: CASKFSGTTYEQYF. The CDR3 bases are TGTGCCAGTAAGTTTTCCGGGACTACCTACGAGCAGTACTTC.

This clone was counted a few times. V is TRBV4-1 and J is TRBJ2-1; 9 bases are a match to TRBD1. With V trimmed by 0 bases and J by 8 bases, 5 bases remained unmatched. Germline CDR1 is MGHRA and CDR2 is YSYEKL. The CDR3 is 15 residues long. CDR3 nucleotide sequence: TGCGCCAGCAGCCAAGATTGGACAGGGGAGGATGAGCAGTTCTTC. Its protein product is CASSQDWTGEDEQFF.